A single sample gave rise to the 23 T cell receptor beta chains below, sequenced in a study of cytomegalovirus exposure and HLA in healthy donors. Data came from immunoSEQ multiplex PCR; TCRdb stores just in-frame clones and leaves some out. Of tens of thousands of clones in the sample, around 97% were seen once. The sequencing input was PBMCs. The receptors here all came from a woman aged 18-29 years in good health and CMV-seropositive.

The chain recombines TRBV4-1 with TRBJ2-7, with 10 bases identical to TRBD1. CDR1 is MGHRA, CDR2 YSYEKL, per germline. The CDR3 is 14 amino acids. V shed 4 bases, J shed 4 bases, and the junction held 4 bases outside the gene matches. Here the CDR3 reads CASSRDRGRYEQYF. CDR3 coding DNA: TGCGCCAGCAGCCGGGACAGGGGTCGGTACGAGCAGTACTTC.

In this sample, this clone turned up once. The chain joins TRBV4-1 to TRBJ1-2, with D unresolved. Germline values: CDR1 MGHRA, CDR2 YSYEKL. The length of the CDR3 is 15 residues. Trimming removed 0 bases at V and 4 bases at J, with 12 bases between. In DNA, the CDR3 is TGCGCCAGCAGCCAAGAACGGGGTCTGAGCTATGGCTACACCTTC. Its protein product is CASSQERGLSYGYTF.

J is TRBJ2-7 and V is TRBV28, with 9 bases matching TRBD1. The CDR3 has 14 residues. V shed 5 bases and J 2 bases; nucleotides not matched to a gene: 4. Germline V gene data show CDR1 as MDHEN and CDR2 as SYDVKM. The CDR3 protein is CASSQTGGPYEQYF. DNA of the CDR3: TGTGCCAGCAGTCAAACAGGGGGCCCCTACGAGCAGTACTTC.

The chain is built from TRBV15 and TRBJ2-2; no clear D. Between the trimmed V and J ends, which lost 4 bases and 1 base, there was a span of 4 bases. The CDR3 runs 13 residues. Germline CDR1 LNHNV, CDR2 YYDKDF (reference sequence). The CDR3 loop is CATSNMNTGELFF. DNA for the CDR3: TGTGCCACCAGCAACATGAACACCGGGGAGCTGTTTTTT.

The gene calls are TRBV7-3 and TRBJ2-3, with 8 bases fitting TRBD2. Germline V gene sequence: CDR1 SGHTA, CDR2 FQGTGA. The ends lost 5 bases at V and 3 bases at J; junction bases unmatched: 7. This CDR3 spans 15 amino acids. CDR3 coding DNA: TGTGCCAGCAGCCCCTCTCGACTAGCGACAGATACGCAGTATTTT. Translation: CASSPSRLATDTQYF.

The chain couples TRBV30 to TRBJ2-4; D is unclear. In germline, CDR1 is GTSNPN, CDR2 SVGIG (reference sequence). Trimming pared 2 bases from V and 5 bases from J, leaving 7 bases between. CDR3 length: 12 residues. CDR3 sequence: CAWSRQENIQYF. CDR3 DNA: TGTGCCTGGAGTCGGCAGGAAAACATTCAGTACTTC.

The chain recombines TRBV4-2 with TRBJ2-1, with 7 bases identical to TRBD2. This CDR3 spans 18 amino acids. Germline trimming cut 1 base from V and 4 bases from J; bases unmatched to any gene: 13. Germline CDR1 LGHNA, CDR2 YNFKEQ. Written as DNA, the CDR3 is TGTGCCAGCAGCCAAGGTAAAGTGGCGGGGGAATTATACAATGAGCAGTTCTTC. It translates to CASSQGKVAGELYNEQFF.

The chain couples TRBV11-2 to TRBJ1-4, with 9 bases lining up with TRBD1. Per the germline V gene, CDR1 is SGHAT and CDR2 is FQNNGV. Trimming removed 5 bases from V and 8 bases from J; junction bases left unmatched: 9. This CDR3 contains 15 residues. This chain's CDR3 is CASSKQGARGEKLFF. CDR3 sequence (DNA): TGTGCCAGCAGCAAACAGGGGGCTCGCGGAGAAAAACTGTTTTTT.

The CDR3 sequence: CASRRQGRETQYF. The CDR3 DNA reads TGTGCCAGCAGGAGACAGGGGAGAGAGACCCAGTACTTC. The chain joins TRBV6-1 to TRBJ2-5; 8 bases are a match to TRBD1. Germline CDR1 MNHNS, CDR2 SASEGT. The CDR3 contains 13 residues. V dropped 6 bases and J dropped 4; count of bases not matched to a gene: 4.

The chain joins TRBV13 to TRBJ1-1, with D maybe TRBD1 (6 bases). The CDR3 loop spans 13 amino acids. Per germline, CDR1 PRHDT and CDR2 FYEKMQ (reference sequence). Between the trimmed V and J ends, which lost 0 bases and 7 bases, there was a span of 9 bases. The CDR3 coding sequence is TGTGCCAGCAGCTTAGGGGGACACCTTGAAGCTTTCTTT. This sequence encodes CASSLGGHLEAFF.

The chain uses TRBV2 and TRBJ1-1; no firm D call. Germline loops: CDR1 SNHLY, CDR2 FYNNEI. The CDR3 contains 14 residues. Trimming cost V 3 bases and J 0 bases, with 8 bases left between them. The CDR3 loop is CASSDSGMNTEAFF. The CDR3 bases are TGTGCCAGCAGTGATTCAGGCATGAACACTGAAGCTTTCTTT. Looking up the rest from reference TRBV2 and TRBJ1-1 gives the full variable domain: EPEVTQTPSHQVTQMGQEVILRCVPISNHLYFYWYRQILGQKVEFLVSFYNNEISEKSEIFDDQFSVERPDGSNFTLKIRSTKLEDSAMYFCASSDSGMNTEAFFGQGTRLTVV.

The V gene is TRBV7-8, the J gene TRBJ1-3; no firm D call. Germline values: CDR1 SGHVS, CDR2 FQNEAQ. This CDR3 spans 14 amino acids. Trimming left V 5 bases short and J 0 bases short, with 8 bases between. CDR3 region: CASSRTSSGNTIYF. As DNA, the CDR3 is TGTGCCAGCAGCCGAACAAGCTCTGGAAACACCATATATTTT.

This chain joins TRBV11-2 and TRBJ1-4; D is unclear. The CDR3 spans 16 residues. From germline, CDR1 is SGHAT and CDR2 FQNNGV. V was cut by 1 base and J by 3 bases, with 12 bases left in between. The CDR3: CASSLVPALSNEKLFF. For the CDR3, the DNA is TGTGCCAGCAGCTTAGTTCCAGCGCTATCTAATGAAAAACTGTTTTTT. Based on the CDR3 plus reference TRBV11-2 and TRBJ1-4, the full variable domain is EAGVAQSPRYKIIEKRQSVAFWCNPISGHATLYWYQQILGQGPKLLIQFQNNGVVDDSQLPKDRFSAERLKGVDSTLKIQPAKLEDSAVYLCASSLVPALSNEKLFFGSGTQLSVL.

The chain uses TRBV7-9 and TRBJ1-2, with TRBD1 matching 7 bases. The germline gives CDR1 SEHNR, CDR2 FQNEAQ (reference sequence). With V trimmed by 8 bases and J by 7 bases, 13 bases remained unmatched. The CDR3 extends over 14 amino acids. For the CDR3, the DNA is TGTGCCAGCTGCCTGGCCATTGACAGGGCTGGCTACACCTTC. Its translation is CASCLAIDRAGYTF.

This clone was picked up one time. The CDR3 region has the DNA TGTGCCAGCACCCAGGGACTAGCCGCCTACGAGCAGTACTTC. Translated: CASTQGLAAYEQYF. V gene TRBV9 combines with J gene TRBJ2-7; TRBD2 agrees at 9 bases. The CDR3 spans 14 residues. The germline CDR1 and CDR2 sequences are SGDLS and YYNGEE. V gave up 6 bases and J gave up 2 bases; unmatched junction bases: 6. The full variable domain, its missing parts supplied by reference TRBV9 and TRBJ2-7, is DSGVTQTPKHLITATGQRVTLRCSPRSGDLSVYWYQQSLDQGLQFLIQYYNGEERAKGNILERFSAQQFPDLHSELNLSSLELGDSALYFCASTQGLAAYEQYFGPGTRLTVT.

The chain has TRBV6-1 and TRBJ1-5; 8 bases are shared with TRBD1. This CDR3 spans 17 amino acids. Germline-derived CDR1 and CDR2 are MNHNS and SASEGT. The ends lost 1 base at V and 1 base at J; junction bases unmatched: 6. This CDR3 reads CASSEVAGGWSNQPQHF. The CDR3 DNA is TGTGCCAGCAGTGAAGTGGCAGGGGGCTGGAGCAATCAGCCCCAGCATTTT.

The gene calls are TRBV28 and TRBJ2-7; D ambiguous. CDR1 MDHEN and CDR2 SYDVKM come from the germline V gene. Trimming pared 1 base from V and 4 bases from J, leaving 5 bases between. The CDR3 sequence is 12 residues long. The CDR3 is CASSLFLYEQYF. DNA of the CDR3: TGTGCCAGCAGTTTATTTTTATACGAGCAGTACTTC.

This clone was observed once. The chain has TRBV30 and TRBJ1-4; possible D gene TRBD1, 6 bases. CDR1 and CDR2 from the germline V gene are GTSNPN and SVGIG (reference sequence). The CDR3 spans 15 residues. Trimming pared 1 base from V and 8 bases from J, leaving 17 bases between. The CDR3 sequence: CAWSAGTQRGEKLFF. The DNA of the CDR3 is TGTGCCTGGAGTGCTGGGACCCAAAGGGGGGAAAAACTGTTTTTT.

The V and J genes are TRBV11-2 and TRBJ2-1; 7 bases map to TRBD2. The CDR3 contains 14 residues. V gave up 5 bases and J gave up 5 bases; unmatched junction bases: 6. Germline CDR1 reads SGHAT; CDR2 reads FQNNGV. CDR3 sequence (DNA): TGTGCCAGCAGCACCGGACTAGGGAACAATGAGCAGTTCTTC. Encoded protein: CASSTGLGNNEQFF.

The CDR3 is CASRAAVIGEQYF. DNA of the CDR3: TGTGCCAGCAGAGCGGCGGTTATTGGTGAGCAGTACTTC. The chain couples TRBV25-1 to TRBJ2-7; possible D gene TRBD2, 5 bases. CDR3 size: 13 residues. CDR1 is MGHDK and CDR2 is SYGVNS in the germline V gene. Trimming pared 6 bases from V and 7 bases from J, leaving 16 bases between.

This clone was seen just once. This chain connects TRBV6-1 to TRBJ2-5; perhaps TRBD1 as D (6 bases). Trimming took off 4 bases at V and 4 bases at J, with 10 bases between the two ends. This CDR3 has 13 residues. CDR1 is MNHNS, CDR2 SASEGT, per germline. The CDR3 coding sequence is TGTGCCAGCAGTGGAACAGGGTTAGAGACCCAGTACTTC. It encodes CASSGTGLETQYF.

The chain links TRBV9 to TRBJ1-5, with D hard to call. Trimming removed 2 bases at V and 3 bases at J, with 12 bases between. The CDR3 sequence is 15 residues long. Germline V gene data show CDR1 as SGDLS and CDR2 as YYNGEE. The CDR3 DNA follows: TGTGCCAGCAGCGTCGACACCGGAAACAATCAGCCCCAGCATTTT. Its protein is CASSVDTGNNQPQHF.

The rearrangement uses TRBV4-1 and TRBJ2-7, with a tentative D call TRBD1 (6 bases). V gave up 2 bases and J gave up 6 bases, with 23 bases separating them. The CDR3 covers 17 residues. The V gene's germline CDR1 is MGHRA and CDR2 YSYEKL. The CDR3 region is CASSQLLRGLSLGEQYF. The CDR3 DNA reads TGCGCCAGCAGCCAACTACTCAGGGGCTTGTCTCTGGGCGAGCAGTACTTC.